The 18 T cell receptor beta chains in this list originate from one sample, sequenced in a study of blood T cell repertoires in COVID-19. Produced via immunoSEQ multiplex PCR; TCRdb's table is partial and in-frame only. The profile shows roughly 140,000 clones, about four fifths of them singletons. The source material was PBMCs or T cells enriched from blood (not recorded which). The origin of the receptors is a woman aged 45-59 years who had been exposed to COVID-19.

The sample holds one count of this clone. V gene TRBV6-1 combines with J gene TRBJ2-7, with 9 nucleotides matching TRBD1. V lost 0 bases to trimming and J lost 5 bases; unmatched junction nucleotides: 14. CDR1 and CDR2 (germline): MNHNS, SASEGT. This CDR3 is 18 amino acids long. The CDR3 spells CASSEAVFRTGDSHEQYF. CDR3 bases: TGTGCCAGCAGTGAAGCGGTTTTCAGGACAGGGGATTCCCACGAGCAGTACTTC.

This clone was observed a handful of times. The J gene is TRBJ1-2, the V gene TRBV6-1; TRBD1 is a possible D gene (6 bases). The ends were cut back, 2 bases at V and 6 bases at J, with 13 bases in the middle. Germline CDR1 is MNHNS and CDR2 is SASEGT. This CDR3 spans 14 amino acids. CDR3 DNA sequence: TGTGCCAGCAGTGAAAGTGGGGGGGCCGATGGCTACACCTTC. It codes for CASSESGGADGYTF.

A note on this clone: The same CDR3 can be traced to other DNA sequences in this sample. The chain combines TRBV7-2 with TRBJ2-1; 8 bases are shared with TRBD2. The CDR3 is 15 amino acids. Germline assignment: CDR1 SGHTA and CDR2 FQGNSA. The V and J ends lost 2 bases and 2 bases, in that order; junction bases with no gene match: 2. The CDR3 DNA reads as TGTGCCAGCAGCTTATCGGGAGGGCCCTACAATGAGCAGTTCTTC. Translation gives CASSLSGGPYNEQFF.

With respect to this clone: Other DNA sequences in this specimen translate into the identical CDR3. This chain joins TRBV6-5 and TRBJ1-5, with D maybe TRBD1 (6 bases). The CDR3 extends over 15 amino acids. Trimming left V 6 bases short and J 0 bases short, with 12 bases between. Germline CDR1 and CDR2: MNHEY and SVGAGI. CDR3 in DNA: TGTGCCAGCAGCAGTACAGGGTATAGCAATCAGCCCCAGCATTTT. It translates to CASSSTGYSNQPQHF.

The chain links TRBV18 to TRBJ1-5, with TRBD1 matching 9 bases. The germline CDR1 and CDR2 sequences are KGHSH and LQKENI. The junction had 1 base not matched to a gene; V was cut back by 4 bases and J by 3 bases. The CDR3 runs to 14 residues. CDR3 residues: CASSQQGANQPQHF. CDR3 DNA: TGTGCCAGCTCACAACAGGGGGCCAATCAGCCCCAGCATTTT.

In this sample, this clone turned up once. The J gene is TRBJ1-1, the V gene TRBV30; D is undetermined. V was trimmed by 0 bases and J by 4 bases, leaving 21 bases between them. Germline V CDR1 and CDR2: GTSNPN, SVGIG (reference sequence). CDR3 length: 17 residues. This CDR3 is CAWSVISRFPVRTEAFF. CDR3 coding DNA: TGTGCCTGGAGTGTAATCTCGCGGTTTCCCGTTCGCACTGAAGCTTTCTTT.

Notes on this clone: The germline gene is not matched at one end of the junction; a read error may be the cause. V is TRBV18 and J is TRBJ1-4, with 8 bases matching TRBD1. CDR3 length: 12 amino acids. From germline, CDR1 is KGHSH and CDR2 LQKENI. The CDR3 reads CASSHPGGLSVF. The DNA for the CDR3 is TGTGCCAGCTCTCACCCAGGGGGCTTATCGGTTTTT. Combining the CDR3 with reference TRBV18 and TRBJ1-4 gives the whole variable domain NAGVMQNPRHLVRRRGQEARLRCSPMKGHSHVYWYRQLPEEGLKFMVYLQKENIIDESGMPKERFSAEFPKEGPSILRIQQVVRGDSAAYFCASSHPGGLSVFGSGTQLSVL.

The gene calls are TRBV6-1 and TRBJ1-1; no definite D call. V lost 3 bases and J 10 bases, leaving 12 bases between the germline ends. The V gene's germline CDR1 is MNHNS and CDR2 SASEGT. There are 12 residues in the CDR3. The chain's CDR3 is CASSDTRSLAFF. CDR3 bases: TGTGCCAGCAGTGATACTCGGTCGTTAGCTTTCTTT.

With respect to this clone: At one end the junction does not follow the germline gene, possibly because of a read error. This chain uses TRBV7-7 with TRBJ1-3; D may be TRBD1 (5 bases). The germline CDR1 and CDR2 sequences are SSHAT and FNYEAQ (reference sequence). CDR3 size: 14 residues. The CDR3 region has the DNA TGTGCTAGCAGCCCGACAGAAAATGGAAACACCATATATTTT. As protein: CASSPTENGNTIYF.

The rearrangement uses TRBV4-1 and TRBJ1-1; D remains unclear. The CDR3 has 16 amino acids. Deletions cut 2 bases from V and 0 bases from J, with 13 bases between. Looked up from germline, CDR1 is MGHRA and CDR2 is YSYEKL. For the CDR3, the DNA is TGCGCCAGCAGCCAACTAGCGCGCGGGATGAACACTGAAGCTTTCTTT. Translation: CASSQLARGMNTEAFF.

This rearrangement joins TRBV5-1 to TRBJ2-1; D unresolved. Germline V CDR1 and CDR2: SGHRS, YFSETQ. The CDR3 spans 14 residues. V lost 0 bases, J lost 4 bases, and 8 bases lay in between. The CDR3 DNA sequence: TGCGCCAGCAGCTTGGCACAGAAATACAATGAGCAGTTCTTC. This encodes CASSLAQKYNEQFF.

The CDR3 spells CASETGNTIYF. The CDR3 coding sequence is TGTGCCTCGGAGACTGGAAACACCATATATTTT. This sequence joins TRBV30 and TRBJ1-3; D is ambiguous. From germline, CDR1 is GTSNPN and CDR2 SVGIG (reference sequence). V gave up 7 bases and J gave up 2 bases, with 6 bases separating them. The length of the CDR3 is 11 residues.

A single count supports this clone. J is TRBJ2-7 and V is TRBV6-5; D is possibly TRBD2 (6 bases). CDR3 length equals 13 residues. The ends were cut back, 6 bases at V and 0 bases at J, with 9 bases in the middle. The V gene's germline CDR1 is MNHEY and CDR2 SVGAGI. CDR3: CASRPGSSYEQYF. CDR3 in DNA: TGTGCCAGCAGACCCGGGAGCTCCTACGAGCAGTACTTC.

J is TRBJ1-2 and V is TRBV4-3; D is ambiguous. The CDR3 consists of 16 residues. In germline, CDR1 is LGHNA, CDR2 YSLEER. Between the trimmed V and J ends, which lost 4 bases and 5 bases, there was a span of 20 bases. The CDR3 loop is CASSPVLSAGEYGYTF. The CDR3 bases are TGCGCCAGCAGCCCGGTATTATCGGCAGGCGAATATGGCTACACCTTC.

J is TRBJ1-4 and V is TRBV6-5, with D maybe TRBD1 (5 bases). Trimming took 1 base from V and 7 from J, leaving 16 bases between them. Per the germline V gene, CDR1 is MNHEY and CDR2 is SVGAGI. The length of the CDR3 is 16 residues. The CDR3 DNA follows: TGTGCCAGCAGTTACTTCGGGTTAGGGGCCCCTGAAAAACTGTTTTTT. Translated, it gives CASSYFGLGAPEKLFF.

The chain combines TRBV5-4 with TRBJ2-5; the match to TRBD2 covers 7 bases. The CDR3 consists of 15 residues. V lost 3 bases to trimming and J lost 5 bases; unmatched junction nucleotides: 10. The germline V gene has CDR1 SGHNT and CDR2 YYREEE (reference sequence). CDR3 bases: TGTGCCAGCAGCTGGTCGACTGGGCGGGGGGAGACCCAGTACTTC. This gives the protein CASSWSTGRGETQYF. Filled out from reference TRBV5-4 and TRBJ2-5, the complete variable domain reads ETGVTQSPTHLIKTRGQQVTLRCSSQSGHNTVSWYQQALGQGPQFIFQYYREEENGRGNFPPRFSGLQFPNYSSELNVNALELDDSALYLCASSWSTGRGETQYFGPGTRLLVL.

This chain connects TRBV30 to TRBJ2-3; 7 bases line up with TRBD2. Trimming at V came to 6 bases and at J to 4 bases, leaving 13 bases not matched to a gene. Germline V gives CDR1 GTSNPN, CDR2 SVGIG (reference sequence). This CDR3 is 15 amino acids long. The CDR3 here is CACSLAGARPDTQYF. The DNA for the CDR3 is TGTGCCTGTAGTCTGGCGGGAGCTAGGCCAGATACGCAGTATTTT.

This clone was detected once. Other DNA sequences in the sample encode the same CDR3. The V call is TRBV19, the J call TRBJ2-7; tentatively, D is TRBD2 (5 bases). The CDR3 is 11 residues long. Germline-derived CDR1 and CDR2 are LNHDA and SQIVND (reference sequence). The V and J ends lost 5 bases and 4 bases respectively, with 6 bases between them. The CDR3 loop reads CASSGGYEQYF. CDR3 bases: TGTGCCAGTAGTGGCGGGTACGAGCAGTACTTC.